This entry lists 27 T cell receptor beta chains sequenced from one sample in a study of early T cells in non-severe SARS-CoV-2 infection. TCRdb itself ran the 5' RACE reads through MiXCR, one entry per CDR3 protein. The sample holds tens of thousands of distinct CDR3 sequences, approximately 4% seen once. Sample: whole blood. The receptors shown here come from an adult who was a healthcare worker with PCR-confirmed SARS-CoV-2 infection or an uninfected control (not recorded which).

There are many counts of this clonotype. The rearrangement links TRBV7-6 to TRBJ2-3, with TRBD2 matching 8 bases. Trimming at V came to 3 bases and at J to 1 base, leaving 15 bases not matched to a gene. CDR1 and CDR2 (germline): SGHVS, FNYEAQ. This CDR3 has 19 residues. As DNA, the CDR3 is TGTGCCAGCAGCTTTCGATCTAGCGGGCCCCCCTTAGGCACAGATACGCAGTATTTT. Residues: CASSFRSSGPPLGTDTQYF.

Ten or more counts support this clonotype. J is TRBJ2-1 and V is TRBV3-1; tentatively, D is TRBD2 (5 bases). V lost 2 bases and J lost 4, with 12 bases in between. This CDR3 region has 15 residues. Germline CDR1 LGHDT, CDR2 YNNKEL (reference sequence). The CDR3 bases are TGTGCCAGCAGCCAACTGGAGCGGAGATACAATGAGCAGTTCTTC. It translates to CASSQLERRYNEQFF.

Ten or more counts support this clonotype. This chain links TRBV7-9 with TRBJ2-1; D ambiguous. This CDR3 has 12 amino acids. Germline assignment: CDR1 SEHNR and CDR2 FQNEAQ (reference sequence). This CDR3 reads CSVENGPKEQFF. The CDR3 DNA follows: TGTTCGGTTGAAAACGGCCCTAAGGAGCAGTTCTTC.

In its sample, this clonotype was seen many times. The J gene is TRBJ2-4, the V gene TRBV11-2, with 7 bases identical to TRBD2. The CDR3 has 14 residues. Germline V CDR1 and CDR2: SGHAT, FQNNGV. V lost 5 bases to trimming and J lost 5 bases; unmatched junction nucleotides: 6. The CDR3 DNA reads TGTGCCAGCAGCCATATGGGAGGGGAAAACATTCAGTACTTC. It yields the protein CASSHMGGENIQYF.

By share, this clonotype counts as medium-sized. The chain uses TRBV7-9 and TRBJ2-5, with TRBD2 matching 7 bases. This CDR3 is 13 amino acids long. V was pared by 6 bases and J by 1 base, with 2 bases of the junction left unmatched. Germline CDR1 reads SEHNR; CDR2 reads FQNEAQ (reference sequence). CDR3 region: CASRGGTQETQYF. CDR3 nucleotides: TGTGCCAGCAGGGGAGGGACCCAAGAGACCCAGTACTTC. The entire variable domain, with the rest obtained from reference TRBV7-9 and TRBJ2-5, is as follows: DTGVSQNPRHKITKRGQNVTFRCDPISEHNRLYWYRQTLGQGPEFLTYFQNEAQLEKSRLLSDRFSAERPKGSFSTLEIQRTEQGDSAMYLCASRGGTQETQYFGPGTRLLVL.

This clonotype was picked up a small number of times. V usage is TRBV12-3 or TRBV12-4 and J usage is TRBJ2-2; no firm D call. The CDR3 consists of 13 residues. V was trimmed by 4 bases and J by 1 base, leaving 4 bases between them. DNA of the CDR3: TGTGCCAGCAGTTCTCGGAACACCGGGGAGCTGTTTTTT. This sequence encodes CASSSRNTGELFF.

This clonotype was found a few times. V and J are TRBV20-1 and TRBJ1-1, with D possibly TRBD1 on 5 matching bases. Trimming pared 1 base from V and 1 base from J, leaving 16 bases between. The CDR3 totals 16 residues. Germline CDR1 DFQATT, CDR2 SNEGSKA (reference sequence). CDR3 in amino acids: CSARGVLGRPNTEAFF. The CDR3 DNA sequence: TGCAGTGCTAGAGGCGTCCTGGGGCGGCCGAACACTGAAGCTTTCTTT.

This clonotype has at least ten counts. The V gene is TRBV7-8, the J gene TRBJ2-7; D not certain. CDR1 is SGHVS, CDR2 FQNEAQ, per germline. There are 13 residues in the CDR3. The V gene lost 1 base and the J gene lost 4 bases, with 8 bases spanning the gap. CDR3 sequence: CASSLDRRYEQYF. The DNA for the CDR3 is TGTGCCAGCAGCTTAGACCGGCGGTACGAGCAGTACTTC.

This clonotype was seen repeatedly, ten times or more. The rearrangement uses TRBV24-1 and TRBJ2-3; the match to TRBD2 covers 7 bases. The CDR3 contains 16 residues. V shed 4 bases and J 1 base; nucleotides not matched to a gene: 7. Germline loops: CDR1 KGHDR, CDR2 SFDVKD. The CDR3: CATSDAVGGGTDTQYF. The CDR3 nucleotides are TGTGCCACCAGTGACGCCGTTGGGGGGGGCACAGATACGCAGTATTTT.

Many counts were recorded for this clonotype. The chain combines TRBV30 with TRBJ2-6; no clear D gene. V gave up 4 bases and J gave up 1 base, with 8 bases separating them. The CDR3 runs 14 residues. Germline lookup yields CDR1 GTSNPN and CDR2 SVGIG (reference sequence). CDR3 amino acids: CAWKFSSGANVLTF. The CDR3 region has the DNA TGTGCCTGGAAGTTTAGTTCTGGGGCCAACGTCCTGACTTTC.

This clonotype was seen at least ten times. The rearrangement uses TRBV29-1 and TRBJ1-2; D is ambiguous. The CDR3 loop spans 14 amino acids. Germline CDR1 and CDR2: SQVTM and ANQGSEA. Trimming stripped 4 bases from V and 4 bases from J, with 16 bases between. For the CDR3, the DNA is TGCAGCGTTGGTTCCCCAGGAGGTCTCTATGGCTACACCTTC. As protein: CSVGSPGGLYGYTF. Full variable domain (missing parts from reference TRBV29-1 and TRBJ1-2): SAVISQKPSRDICQRGTSLTIQCQVDSQVTMMFWYRQQPGQSLTLIATANQGSEATYESGFVIDKFPISRPNLTFSTLTVSNMSPEDSSIYLCSVGSPGGLYGYTFGSGTRLTVV.

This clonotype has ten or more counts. DNA of the CDR3: TGTGCCAGCAGCCAAGGGGGACCCGCCTACGAGCAGTACTTC. This translates into CASSQGGPAYEQYF. V is TRBV3-1 and J is TRBJ2-7; D may match TRBD1 or TRBD2 (5 bases each). Germline V gene sequence: CDR1 LGHDT, CDR2 YNNKEL (reference sequence). The germline V and J ends were trimmed by 1 base and 2 bases, with 9 bases remaining between them. The CDR3 has 14 amino acids.

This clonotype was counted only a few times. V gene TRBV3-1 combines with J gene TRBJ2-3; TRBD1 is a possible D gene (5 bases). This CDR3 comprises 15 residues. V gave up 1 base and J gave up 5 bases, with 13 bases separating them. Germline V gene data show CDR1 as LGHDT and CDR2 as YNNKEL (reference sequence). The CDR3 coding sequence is TGTGCCAGCAGCCAAGTCTGGGGCGTGGGAGATACGCAGTATTTT. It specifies CASSQVWGVGDTQYF.

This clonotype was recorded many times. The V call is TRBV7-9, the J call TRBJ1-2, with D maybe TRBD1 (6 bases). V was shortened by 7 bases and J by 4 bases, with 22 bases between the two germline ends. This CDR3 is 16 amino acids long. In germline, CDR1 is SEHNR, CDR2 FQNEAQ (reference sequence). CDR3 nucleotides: TGTGCCAGCATTCCAACCCCCTCGACAGGCCTCTATGGCTACACCTTC. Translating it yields CASIPTPSTGLYGYTF.

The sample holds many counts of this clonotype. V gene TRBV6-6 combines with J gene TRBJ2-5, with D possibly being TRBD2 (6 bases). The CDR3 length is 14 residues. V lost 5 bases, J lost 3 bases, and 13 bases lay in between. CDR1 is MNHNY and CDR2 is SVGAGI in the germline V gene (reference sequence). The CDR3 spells CASSPTPGEETQYF. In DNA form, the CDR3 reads TGTGCCAGCAGTCCGACTCCGGGGGAAGAGACCCAGTACTTC.

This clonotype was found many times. CDR3 region: CSVEDSPGGSYEQYF. The CDR3, as DNA: TGCAGCGTTGAAGATAGCCCAGGGGGCTCGTACGAGCAGTACTTC. The J gene is TRBJ2-7, the V gene TRBV29-1; 8 nucleotides line up with TRBD1. The CDR3 loop spans 15 amino acids. J was trimmed by 4 bases and V by 0 bases; bases with no gene match: 8. Germline CDR1 is SQVTM and CDR2 is ANQGSEA.

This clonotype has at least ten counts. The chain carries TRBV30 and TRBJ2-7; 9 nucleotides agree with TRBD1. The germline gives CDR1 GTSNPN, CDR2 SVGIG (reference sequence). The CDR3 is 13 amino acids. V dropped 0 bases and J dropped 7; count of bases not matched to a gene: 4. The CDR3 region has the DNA TGTGCCTGGAGTGTAACAGGGGGCATTGAGCAGTACTTC. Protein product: CAWSVTGGIEQYF.

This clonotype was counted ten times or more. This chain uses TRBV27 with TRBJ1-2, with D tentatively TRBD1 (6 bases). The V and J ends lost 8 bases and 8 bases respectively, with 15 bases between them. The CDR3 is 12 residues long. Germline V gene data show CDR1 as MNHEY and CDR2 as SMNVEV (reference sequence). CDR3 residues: CASGMGGWGYTF. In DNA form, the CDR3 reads TGTGCCAGCGGAATGGGGGGCTGGGGCTACACCTTC.

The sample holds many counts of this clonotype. CDR3 sequence (DNA): TGTGCCAGCAGCTTAGCGTCAGATACGCAGTATTTT. This codes for CASSLASDTQYF. The genes are TRBV7-9 and TRBJ2-3; D is unclear. Germline V gene sequence: CDR1 SEHNR, CDR2 FQNEAQ (reference sequence). V was cut by 0 bases and J by 4 bases, with 2 bases left in between. The CDR3 runs 12 residues. The entire variable domain, with the rest obtained from reference TRBV7-9 and TRBJ2-3, is as follows: DTGVSQNPRHKITKRGQNVTFRCDPISEHNRLYWYRQTLGQGPEFLTYFQNEAQLEKSRLLSDRFSAERPKGSFSTLEIQRTEQGDSAMYLCASSLASDTQYFGPGTRLTVL.

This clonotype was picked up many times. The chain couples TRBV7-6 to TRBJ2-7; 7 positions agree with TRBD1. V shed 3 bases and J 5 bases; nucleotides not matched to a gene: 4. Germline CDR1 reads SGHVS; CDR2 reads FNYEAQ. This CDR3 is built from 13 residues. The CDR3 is CASSFRQGNEQYF. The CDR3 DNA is TGTGCCAGCAGCTTCCGACAGGGTAACGAGCAGTACTTC.

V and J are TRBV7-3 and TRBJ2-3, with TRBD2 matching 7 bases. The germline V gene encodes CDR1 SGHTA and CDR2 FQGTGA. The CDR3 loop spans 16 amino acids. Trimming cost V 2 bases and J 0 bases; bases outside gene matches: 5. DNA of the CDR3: TGTGCCAGCAGCTTACAGCTAGCGGTCAGCACAGATACGCAGTATTTT. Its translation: CASSLQLAVSTDTQYF.

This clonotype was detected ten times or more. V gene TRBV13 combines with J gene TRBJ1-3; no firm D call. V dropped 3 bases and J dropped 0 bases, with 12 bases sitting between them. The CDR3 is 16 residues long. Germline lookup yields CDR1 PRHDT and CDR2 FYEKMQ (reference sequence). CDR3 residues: CASSLTTEVSGNTIYF. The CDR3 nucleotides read TGTGCCAGCAGCTTGACGACTGAGGTCTCTGGAAACACCATATATTTT. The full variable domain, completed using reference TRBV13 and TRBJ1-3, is AAGVIQSPRHLIKEKRETATLKCYPIPRHDTVYWYQQGPGQDPQFLISFYEKMQSDKGSIPDRFSAQQFSDYHSELNMSSLELGDSALYFCASSLTTEVSGNTIYFGEGSWLTVV.

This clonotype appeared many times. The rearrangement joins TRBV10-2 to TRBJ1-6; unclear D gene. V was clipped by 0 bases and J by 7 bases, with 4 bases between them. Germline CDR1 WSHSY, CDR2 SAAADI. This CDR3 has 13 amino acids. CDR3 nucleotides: TGCGCCAGCAGTGAGTCCCGGAATTCACCCCTCCACTTT. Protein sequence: CASSESRNSPLHF.

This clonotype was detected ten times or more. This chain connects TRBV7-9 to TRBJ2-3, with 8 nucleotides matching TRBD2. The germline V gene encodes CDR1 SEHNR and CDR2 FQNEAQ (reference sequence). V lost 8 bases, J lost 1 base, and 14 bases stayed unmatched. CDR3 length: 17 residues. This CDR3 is CASRDLLAEDGTDTQYF. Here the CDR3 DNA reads TGTGCCAGCCGGGACTTACTAGCGGAGGATGGCACAGATACGCAGTATTTT.

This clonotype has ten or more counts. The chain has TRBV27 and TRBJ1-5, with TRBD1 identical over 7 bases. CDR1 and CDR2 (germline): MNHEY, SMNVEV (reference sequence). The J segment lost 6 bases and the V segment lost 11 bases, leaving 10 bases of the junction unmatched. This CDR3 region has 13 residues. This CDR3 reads CALPDRKTQPQHF. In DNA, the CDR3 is TGTGCCTTACCGGACAGGAAAACTCAGCCCCAGCATTTT.

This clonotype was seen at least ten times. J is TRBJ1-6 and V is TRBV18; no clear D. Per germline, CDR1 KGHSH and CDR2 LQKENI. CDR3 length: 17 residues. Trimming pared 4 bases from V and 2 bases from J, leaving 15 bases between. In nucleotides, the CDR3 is TGTGCCAGCTCACTTCGTCGGGATCCGGCCTATAATTCACCCCTCCACTTT. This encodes CASSLRRDPAYNSPLHF.

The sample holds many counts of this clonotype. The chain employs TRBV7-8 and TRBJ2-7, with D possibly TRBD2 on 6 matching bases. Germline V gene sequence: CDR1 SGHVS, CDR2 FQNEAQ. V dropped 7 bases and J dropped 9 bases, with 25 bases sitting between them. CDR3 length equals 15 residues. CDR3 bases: TGTGCCAGCAACCAGCCCGGGCTACCGACGGAGGGGCAGTACTTC. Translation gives CASNQPGLPTEGQYF.